The rows below give T cell receptor beta chains drawn from one sample of a study of blood T cell repertoires in COVID-19. The table came from immunoSEQ multiplex PCR; TCRdb's copy has only in-frame clones and leaves some out. The data show 430,000 or so clones, 88% seen once. Material: PBMCs or T cells enriched from blood (not recorded which). Receptors were obtained from a woman aged 40 to 49 who had recovered from COVID-19. CDR3s include the opening cysteine and the closing phenylalanine or tryptophan. The D gene is left open where the match is weak. Some rows have no size entry. The others give once, few or many, or a class for an expanded clone.

v_call	d_call	clone_size	j_call	cdr3_aa	cdr3_nt
TRBV10-1	TRBD2	-	TRBJ2-1	CASSESGSGKGNEQFF	TGCGCCAGCAGTGAGTCGGGTAGCGGGAAGGGCAATGAGCAGTTCTTC
TRBV3-1/TRBV3-2	-	-	TRBJ1-4	CARKQKEKLFF	TGTGCCAGGAAACAAAAAGAAAAACTGTTTTTT
TRBV18	TRBD2	-	TRBJ2-1	CASSPPSGRNHNEQFF	TGTGCCAGCTCACCCCCCAGCGGGAGGAACCACAATGAGCAGTTCTTC
TRBV6-6	TRBD1	once	TRBJ1-1	CASSLTGADTEAFF	TGTGCCAGCAGTCTCACAGGGGCGGACACTGAAGCTTTCTTT
TRBV7-2	-	-	TRBJ2-3	CASSLRQSTDTQYF	TGTGCCAGCAGCTTACGACAGAGCACAGATACGCAGTATTTT
TRBV7-2	TRBD2	once	TRBJ2-2	CASSLEREVNTGELFF	TGTGCCAGCAGCTTAGAGCGGGAGGTTAACACCGGGGAGCTGTTTTTT
TRBV7-8	TRBD2	-	TRBJ2-1	CASSLEGLAGVHEQFF	TGTGCCAGCAGCTTAGAGGGACTAGCGGGAGTACATGAGCAGTTCTTC
TRBV5-4	TRBD1	-	TRBJ2-4	CASATGQAKNIQYF	TGTGCCAGCGCAACGGGACAGGCCAAAAACATTCAGTACTTC
TRBV10-1	-	-	TRBJ2-1	CASSESKRGSYNEQFF	TGCGCCAGCAGTGAGTCGAAACGGGGTTCCTACAATGAGCAGTTCTTC
TRBV11-3	-	-	TRBJ1-3	CASSPRRVGNTIYF	TGTGCCAGCAGCCCCCGGAGGGTTGGAAACACCATATATTTT
TRBV5-1	-	-	TRBJ2-7	CASSLGGLATYEQYF	TGCGCCAGCAGCTTGGGGGGGCTAGCAACTTACGAGCAGTACTTC
TRBV27	-	once	TRBJ1-1	CASRPLTWTEAFF	TGTGCCAGCAGACCACTAACGTGGACTGAAGCTTTCTTT
TRBV19	-	-	TRBJ2-7	CASSIDRAGEQYF	TGTGCCAGTAGTATAGACAGGGCTGGCGAGCAGTACTTC
TRBV18	TRBD1	-	TRBJ2-2	CASSPIGTGKDTGELFF	TGTGCCAGCTCACCAATAGGGACAGGGAAGGACACCGGGGAGCTGTTTTTT
TRBV11-3	-	-	TRBJ2-6	CASMQGSGANVLTF	TGTGCCAGCATGCAGGGTTCTGGGGCCAACGTCCTGACTTTC
TRBV19	TRBD2	-	TRBJ2-1	CASSTTVAGVISYNEQFF	TGTGCCAGTAGTACGACTGTAGCGGGAGTTATATCCTACAATGAGCAGTTCTTC
TRBV29-1	TRBD1	-	TRBJ1-1	CSVRGQFGDEAFF	TGCAGCGTTAGGGGGCAGTTCGGCGATGAAGCTTTCTTT